This TCR beta chain emerged from a study of T cells expressing NK-cell markers (dated by TCRdb to the early 2020s). For the wider study: TCR beta-chain repertoires were profiled in sorted CD3+CD56+NKG2C+, CD3+CD56+NKG2C- and CD3+CD56-NKG2C+ T-cell subsets from several donors. Among the eight sequenced donors, only one was HCMV-seronegative, while the other seven were HCMV-seropositive. All eight donors whose samples were sequenced were randomly selected healthy volunteers, three of them men and five women. Libraries were sequenced as 2 x 150 bp reads on Illumina HiSeq 2000/2500, MiSeq or NextSeq.

The instrument was an Illumina HiSeq 2000. The TCR beta cDNA libraries were made using 5'RACE template switching, a step that added both a universal primer site and unique molecular identifiers. Synthesis of cDNA was primed from the TCR beta constant segment and was followed by two consecutive PCR amplification steps. The authors' pipeline ran thus. MIGEC handled demultiplexing of the reads and grouping by UMI, while MiTCR was used to assemble and quantify clonotypes. To exclude erroneous sequences, only TCR cDNA sequences supported by at least two reads were retained. Downstream repertoire analysis used the tcR package, and clonotypes were matched across fractions by CDR3 nucleotide sequence plus V segment. VDJmatch was used to annotate antigen specificity against VDJdb, with one amino acid substitution in CDR3 permitted. With the reads reprocessed by TCRdb, a single entry stands for each CDR3 protein sequence and no DNA is reported. The V and J calls and clone size are TCRdb's, not the authors'. The table held for this sample gives about 150,000 distinct CDR3 sequences. The leading ten clones occupy around 37% of the sample.

A note on this clonotype: Its antigen is still unknown.

The study at large found these results: It remained unclear whether the expanded NKG2C-expressing T cell clones were specific for HCMV antigens. In several donors, the dominant CD3+CD56+NKG2C+ clonotypes were found to rank among the top 10 CD8+ clonotypes and to make up roughly 1.0-7.0% of CD8+ T cells. Those dominant clonotypes were again the most abundant among CD3+CD56-NKG2C+ cells in several donors, at roughly 28.3-65%.

A commercial ELISA kit detecting HCMV-specific IgG in serum was used to determine HCMV serostatus. Peripheral blood mononuclear cells were isolated from blood by Ficoll density gradient centrifugation. Material for sequencing was blood T cells: a sorted CD56 or NKG2C T cell subset, CD4+ or CD8+ T cells, or bulk PBMC T cells (not recorded which). This TCR was recovered from a woman aged 45-59 years in good health. Donor details come from another sample of the same person, matched by shared clones.

Here the CDR3 is given as CASSYGTSAYYEQYF. Here the chain combines TRBV11-2 and TRBJ2-7; with no DNA, the TCRdb D assignment of TRBD2 cannot be verified. From cysteine to phenylalanine, the CDR3 is 15 amino acids long. DNA for this receptor is not on file. The germline V gene specifies SGHAT as CDR1 and FQNNGV as CDR2.